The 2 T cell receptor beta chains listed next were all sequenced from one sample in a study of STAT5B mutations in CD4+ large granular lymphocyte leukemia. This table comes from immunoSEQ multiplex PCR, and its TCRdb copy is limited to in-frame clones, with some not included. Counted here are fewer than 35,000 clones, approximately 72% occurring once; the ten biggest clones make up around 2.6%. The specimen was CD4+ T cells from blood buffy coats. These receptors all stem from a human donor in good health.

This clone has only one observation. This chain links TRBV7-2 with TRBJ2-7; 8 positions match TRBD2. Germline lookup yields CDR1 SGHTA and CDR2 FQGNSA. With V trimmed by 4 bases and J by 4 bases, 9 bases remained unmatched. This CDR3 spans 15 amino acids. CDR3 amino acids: CASSSRRGGQYEQYF. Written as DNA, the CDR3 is TGTGCCAGCAGCTCCCGACGGGGGGGTCAATACGAGCAGTACTTC.

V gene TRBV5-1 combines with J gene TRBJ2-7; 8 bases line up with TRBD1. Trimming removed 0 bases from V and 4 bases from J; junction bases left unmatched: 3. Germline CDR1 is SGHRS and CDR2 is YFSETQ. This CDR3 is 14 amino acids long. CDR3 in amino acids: CASSLAQGAYEQYF. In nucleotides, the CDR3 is TGCGCCAGCAGCTTGGCCCAGGGGGCTTACGAGCAGTACTTC.